This entry is about one TCR beta chain. The sample belongs to a study of shared clonotypes between healthy human individuals. Data came from immunoSEQ multiplex PCR; TCRdb stores just in-frame clones and leaves some out. The top ten clones hold 12% of a sample with 450,000 to 650,000 clones, around three quarters of them seen once. The CDR3 is 14 residues long. The germline CDR1 and CDR2 sequences are SGHAT and FQNNGV. Trimming removed 1 base from V and 8 bases from J, with 11 bases in between. Specimen: PBMCs. The TCR comes from a woman in her forties in good health. Some clones in this sample may be carry-over from other donors' samples. The chain has TRBV11-2 and TRBJ1-4; no firm D call. This CDR3 reads CASSLGRVREKLFF. The DNA of the CDR3 is TGTGCCAGCAGCTTAGGGAGAGTTCGGGAAAAACTGTTTTTT.